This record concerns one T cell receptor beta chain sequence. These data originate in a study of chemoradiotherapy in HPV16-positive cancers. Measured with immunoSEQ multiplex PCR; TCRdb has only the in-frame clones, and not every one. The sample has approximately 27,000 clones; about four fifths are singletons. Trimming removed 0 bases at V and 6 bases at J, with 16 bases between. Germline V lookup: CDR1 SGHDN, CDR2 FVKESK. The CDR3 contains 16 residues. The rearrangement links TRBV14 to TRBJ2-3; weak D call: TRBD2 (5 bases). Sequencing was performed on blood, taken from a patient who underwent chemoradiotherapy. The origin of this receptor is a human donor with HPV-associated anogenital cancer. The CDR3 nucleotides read TGTGCCAGCAGCCAAGATCAGCGGCGGTCGGGGGATACGCAGTATTTT. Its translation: CASSQDQRRSGDTQYF.